The TCR beta chain under discussion was sequenced for a study of breast tumors, draining lymph nodes, adjacent tissues. The lymph nodes were axillary draining lymph nodes from breast cancer patients. As for this clonotype: The target antigen is unknown.

CDR1 and CDR2 (germline): SEHNR, FQNEAQ (reference sequence). The V and J ends lost 4 bases and 8 bases respectively, with 15 bases between them. This CDR3 contains 14 residues. TCRdb recomputed calls from the multiplex PCR reads with MiXCR, one row per CDR3 protein. The top ten hold about 3.3% of the sample, which has some 250,000 distinct CDR3 sequences, around 35% seen once. Study observations and caveats: Tumor and nontumor repertoires were significantly more similar in luminal-like than in basal-like breast cancer. Findings are consistent with lymph node origin and intratumoral expansion of most tumor T cells. Tumors had less TCR diversity than lymph nodes, more than nontumor tissue.

This clonotype was obtained from a female donor with breast cancer. Some clones in this sample may be carry-over from other donors' samples. This sequence joins TRBV7-9 and TRBJ1-3; unclear D gene. Sequencing was done on a sample of axillary lymph node tissue. The CDR3 sequence is CASSSFAYGYTIYF. For the CDR3, the DNA is TGTGCCAGCAGCTCGTTCGCGTATGGCTACACCATATATTTT. Filled out from reference TRBV7-9 and TRBJ1-3, the complete variable domain reads DTGVSQNPRHKITKRGQNVTFRCDPISEHNRLYWYRQTLGQGPEFLTYFQNEAQLEKSRLLSDRFSAERPKGSFSTLEIQRTEQGDSAMYLCASSSFAYGYTIYFGEGSWLTVV.